Listed below are T cell receptor beta chains from one sample, sequenced in a study of blood T cells in healthy people across ages. TCRdb passed the 5' RACE reads through MiXCR, listing each CDR3 protein once. The sample consists of approximately 820,000 distinct CDR3 sequences, around 42% of them appearing once. Sequenced input: blood. Receptors originate from a man in his sixties in good health. Both conserved end residues are part of each CDR3. A D gene is named only where the DNA matches it firmly. Clone size is shown for a subset of rows, as once, few, many or a class of expanded clone.

J gene	D gene	V gene	clone size	CDR3 protein	CDR3 DNA
TRBJ1-6	.	TRBV28	.	CASRKVESPLHF	TGTGCCAGCAGAAAGGTAGAGTCACCCCTCCACTTT
TRBJ2-5	.	TRBV29-1	.	CNVAFRDLQETQYF	TGCAACGTCGCCTTCCGGGACCTCCAAGAGACCCAGTACTTC
TRBJ2-7	.	TRBV12-3/TRBV12-4	.	CASSLVSGYPNEQYF	TGTGCCAGCAGTTTAGTATCGGGGTACCCCAATGAGCAGTACTTT
TRBJ2-3	.	TRBV7-2	few	CASSSGHGDTQYF	TGTGCCAGCAGCTCCGGGCACGGGGATACGCAGTATTTT
TRBJ2-4	.	TRBV20-1	.	CSARVSAVQGQYF	TGCAGTGCTAGAGTATCGGCTGTGCAGGGGCAGTACTTC
TRBJ2-3	.	TRBV2	.	CASSMQTDTQYF	TGTGCCAGCAGCATGCAAACAGATACGCAGTATTTT
TRBJ1-6	.	TRBV10-3	.	CAISEGDSPLHF	TGTGCCATCAGTGAAGGGGACTCACCCCTCCACTTT
TRBJ1-6	.	TRBV6-2/TRBV6-3	once	CASSYIGTPNSPLHF	TGTGCCAGCAGTTACATTGGGACTCCAAATTCACCCCTCCACTTT
TRBJ2-7	TRBD2	TRBV6-5	few	CASMSGGSYEQYF	TGTGCCAGCATGAGCGGGGGGTCCTACGAGCAGTACTTC
TRBJ2-7	.	TRBV4-3	.	CASSQSSGQSGEQYF	TGCGCCAGCAGCCAATCTTCCGGACAGTCCGGGGAGCAGTACTTC
TRBJ1-1	TRBD1	TRBV6-6	many	CASSLRQGEAFF	TGTGCCAGCAGTCTACGACAGGGGGAAGCTTTCTTT
TRBJ2-6	.	TRBV6-2/TRBV6-3	few	CASSYNRIVSGANVLTF	TGTGCCAGCAGTTACAACAGGATCGTCTCTGGGGCCAACGTCCTGACTTTC
TRBJ2-1	.	TRBV5-6	once	CASSLGLGWEQFF	TGTGCCAGTAGCCTCGGTTTAGGGTGGGAGCAGTTCTTC
TRBJ2-6	.	TRBV18	.	CASSPQTKPGKASGANVLTF	TGTGCCAGCTCACCGCAAACCAAACCAGGGAAGGCATCTGGGGCCAACGTCCTGACTTTC
TRBJ2-1	TRBD2	TRBV12-3/TRBV12-4	once	CASRRRAGADEQFF	TGTGCCAGCAGAAGAAGAGCGGGGGCGGATGAGCAGTTCTTC
TRBJ2-3	.	TRBV30	once	CAWTGGTASTDTQYF	TGTGCCTGGACGGGCGGGACTGCTAGCACAGATACGCAGTATTTT
TRBJ1-2	.	TRBV12-3/TRBV12-4	.	CASSLQRAPNYGYTF	TGTGCCAGCAGTTTACAGCGTGCCCCTAACTATGGCTACACCTTC
TRBJ1-2	.	TRBV12-5	few	CASEAGYTF	TGTGCTAGTGAAGCTGGCTACACCTTC
TRBJ2-1	.	TRBV14	.	CASSQELVFGNEQFF	TGTGCCAGCAGCCAAGAACTAGTTTTCGGCAATGAGCAGTTCTTC
TRBJ2-3	.	TRBV28	.	CASSLYRGTDTQYF	TGTGCCAGCAGTTTATATCGCGGGACAGATACGCAGTATTTT
TRBJ2-5	TRBD2	TRBV7-8	.	CASSLGSSGGTYQETQYF	TGTGCCAGCAGCTTAGGGTCTAGCGGGGGGACGTACCAAGAGACCCAGTACTTC
TRBJ2-7	.	TRBV28	.	CASSFRRREQYF	TGTGCCAGCAGTTTTAGGCGTCGCGAGCAGTACTTC
TRBJ1-1	.	TRBV28	.	CASSRTQTKATEAFF	TGTGCCAGCAGCCGAACTCAGACTAAGGCCACTGAAGCTTTCTTT
TRBJ2-7	.	TRBV6-2/TRBV6-3	.	CASSYSRKGGTLYEQYF	TGTGCCAGCAGTTACTCGAGGAAGGGAGGAACCCTCTACGAGCAGTACTTC
TRBJ1-4	.	TRBV25-1	.	CASSPLGGAATNEKLFF	TGTGCCAGCAGCCCCCTGGGGGGTGCTGCAACTAATGAAAAACTGTTTTTT
TRBJ2-1	TRBD2	TRBV3-1	.	CASSLAGSNNEQFF	TGTGCCAGCAGCCTAGCGGGGAGTAACAATGAGCAGTTCTTC
TRBJ2-2	.	TRBV15	few	CATSIRGGTTGELFF	TGTGCCACCAGTATCCGAGGAGGGACTACCGGGGAGCTGTTTTTT
TRBJ2-5	.	TRBV7-9	.	CASSLGLKIETQYF	TGTGCCAGCAGCTTAGGATTGAAGATAGAGACCCAGTACTTC
TRBJ2-7	.	TRBV29-1	.	CSVVLPAGFHEQYF	TGCAGCGTTGTTCTTCCAGCAGGGTTCCACGAGCAGTACTTC
TRBJ2-7	TRBD2	TRBV6-1	few	CASSLSSGGYRAYEQYF	TGTGCCAGCTCGTTAAGTAGCGGGGGTTATAGAGCCTACGAGCAGTACTTC
TRBJ2-5	.	TRBV5-1	few	CASSFGRGVSQETQYF	TGCGCCAGCAGCTTTGGTAGGGGGGTTTCCCAAGAGACCCAGTACTTC
TRBJ2-7	.	TRBV29-1	few	CSVGQFSYEQYF	TGCAGCGTTGGACAGTTTTCCTACGAGCAGTACTTC
TRBJ1-4	TRBD1	TRBV11-2	.	CASSNRQGVGEKLFF	TGTGCCAGCAGCAACAGACAGGGTGTTGGTGAAAAACTGTTTTTT
TRBJ2-1	.	TRBV7-6	.	CASSPLPNSYNEQFF	TGTGCCAGCAGCCCCCTGCCCAATTCCTACAATGAGCAGTTCTTC
TRBJ2-7	.	TRBV4-3	few	CASSQTGGTGHDEQYF	TGCGCCAGCAGCCAGACGGGGGGGACAGGACACGACGAGCAGTACTTC